The entry below describes one T cell receptor beta chain. The data were taken from a study of T cells in Graves' hyperthyroidism and ophthalmopathy. Exclusion followed for patients with uncontrolled infection, other autoimmune disease, pregnancy or lactation. The diagnostic basis comprised clinical symptoms, serum thyroxine and TRAb, thyroid ultrasound and orbital computed tomography. Template material for amplifying TCR beta CDR3 regions consisted of RNA transcripts. A set of HTBI primers served as the primers for a first-round RT-PCR of the TCR CDR3. One entry per CDR3 protein, called by TCRdb with MiXCR from the multiplex PCR reads. This sample has 250,000 to 300,000 distinct CDR3 sequences; about 19% occur once, and the top ten carry about 35%. This receptor was obtained from a man aged 45-60 years with Graves' ophthalmopathy. Sequencing was performed on blood.

The chain's CDR3 is CSAQKGRMDGYTF. In nucleotides, the CDR3 is TGCAGCGCGCAGAAGGGGCGGATGGATGGCTACACCTTC. J is TRBJ1-2 and V is TRBV29-1, with D perhaps matching TRBD1 (5 bases). V lost 7 bases and J 6 bases, leaving 18 bases between the germline ends. CDR3 length equals 13 residues. CDR1 is SQVTM and CDR2 is ANQGSEA in the germline V gene.